The clone carrying this TCR beta chain occurred many times. The antigen is unknown. The read falls 3 residues short of the CDR3 end, and the missing part is taken from the germline J gene. This sample stems from a study of T cell clonality in common variable immunodeficiency. General study results and limits: Reportedly, TCR beta sequences from common variable immunodeficiency showed fewer deletions and N-nucleotide insertions. TCRbeta clonality was increased in CVID versus healthy controls. The cause of increased CVID clonality remains unclear without subpopulation sequencing.

Profiled with immunoSEQ multiplex PCR; TCRdb holds only in-frame clones, not every one. This repertoire holds about 33,000 clones, and none appear only once. V gave up 4 bases and J gave up 6 bases, with 16 bases separating them. CDR1 and CDR2 from the germline V gene are SQVTM and ANQGSEA. The CDR3 has 13 amino acids. The genes are TRBV29-1 and TRBJ2-7, with D perhaps TRBD2 (5 bases). Sequenced material: peripheral blood mononuclear cells. The TCR was taken from a person between 18 and 70 years old in good health. Incomplete CDR3 DNA: TGCAGCGTTGGGAACTTGGACTTACGCGAG. It is translated as CSVGNLDLRE. The full CDR3 is CSVGNLDLREQYF.